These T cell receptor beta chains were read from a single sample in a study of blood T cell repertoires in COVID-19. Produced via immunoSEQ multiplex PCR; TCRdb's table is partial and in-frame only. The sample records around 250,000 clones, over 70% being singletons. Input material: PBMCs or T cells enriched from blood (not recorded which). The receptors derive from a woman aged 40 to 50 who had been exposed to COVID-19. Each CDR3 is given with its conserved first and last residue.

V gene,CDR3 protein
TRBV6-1,CASSEVWQGPYEQYF
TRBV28,CASSFLSGTNYGYTF
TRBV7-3,CASSLGSGETQYF
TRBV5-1,CASSPRAGGEYNEQFF
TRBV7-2,CASSLERVFAEAFF
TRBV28,CASSTGRGQFF
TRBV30,CAWASPGDRTNNEQFF
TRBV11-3,CASSPTGQGVNGYTF
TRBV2,CASSEGTGWETQYF
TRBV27,CASSLGASGEKLFF
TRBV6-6,CASTPDRGYYNEQFF
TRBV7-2,CASSLLAGSTDTQYF
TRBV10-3,CAISGQGALDGELFF
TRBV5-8,CASSILAGRNSGELFF
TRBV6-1,CASGQAGELFF
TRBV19,CASRGADEQYF
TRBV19,CASSPIRSGSVGNQPQHF
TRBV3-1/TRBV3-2,CASSQPGLADTDTQYF
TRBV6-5,CASTEYLGETQYF
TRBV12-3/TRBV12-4,CASRYRGAETQYF
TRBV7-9,CAPGDYGYTF
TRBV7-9,CASLAGIGNTIYF
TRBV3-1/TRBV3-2,CASRTNFGTGLYEQYF
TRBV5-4,CASSLPGQGREKLFF
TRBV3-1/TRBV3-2,CASSQQEKGEKLFF
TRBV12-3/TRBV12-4,CASSSGEGYTF
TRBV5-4,CASSRGRGNTEAFF
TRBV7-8,CASSPQTSGGYNEQFF
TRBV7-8,CASSSKDRPAGEAFF
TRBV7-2,CASSLFGGSGNTIYF
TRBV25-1,CASSEPKKRETYNEQFF
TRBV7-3,CASSLQGGLGNNEQFF
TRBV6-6,CASSQPDRGRWGYTF
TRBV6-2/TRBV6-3,CASSSGHLYNEQFF
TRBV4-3,CASSLAPQGNTEAFF
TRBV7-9,CASSLEGRTGVGDYEQYF
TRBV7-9,CASSLTGSGGNGYTF
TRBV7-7,CASSLESSRTGAETQYF
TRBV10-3,CAISEWQTGDQPQHF
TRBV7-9,CASSFSATNEKLFF
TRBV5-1,CASSWRGGTAFYNEQFF
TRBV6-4,CASSSGPGLDTQYF
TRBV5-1,CASSLVGGVDEQFF
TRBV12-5,CASGLRSGLYNEQFF
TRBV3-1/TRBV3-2,CASSLRLAGSTDTQYF
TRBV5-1,CASSFLLGNNEQFF
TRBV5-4,CASSLLSGGPYEQYF
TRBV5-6,CASSFLQGEAFF
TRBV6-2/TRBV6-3,CASSPDTYYEQYF
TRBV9,CASSTWDRPQETQYF
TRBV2,CASSVSGWGEQFF
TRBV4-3,CASSQETVFVRDTQYF
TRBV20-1,CSGTGKETQYF
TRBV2,CASTEGESPLHF
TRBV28,CASSSPGVFQPQHF
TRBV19,CASSTTTNTGELFF
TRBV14,CASSQGTQETQYF